The 11 T cell receptor beta chains below all came from one sample that was sequenced in a study of blood T cells in healthy people across ages. The second PCR ran about 6 to 11 cycles with a sample-barcoded 5' primer and J-beta primers. TCRdb used MiXCR to reprocess the 5' RACE reads, holding one entry per CDR3 protein. The sample includes about 510,000 distinct CDR3 sequences, 25% to 35% seen only once; the top ten take under 4.5%. Separately, the same data were catalogued under a study of T cells of mothers and their children.

Sequenced sample: blood. Receptor source: a boy younger than 10 in good health.

This chain joins TRBV5-6 and TRBJ2-5; possible D gene TRBD2, 6 bases. V was cut by 3 bases and J by 1 base, with 16 bases left in between. This CDR3 is built from 16 residues. CDR1 is SGHDT and CDR2 is YYEEEE in the germline V gene. DNA for the CDR3: TGTGCCAGCAGCTCGTTACCGGGGGAGCTCCAAGAGACCCAGTACTTC. This codes for CASSSLPGELQETQYF.

V is TRBV12-3 or TRBV12-4 and J is TRBJ1-2, with D perhaps TRBD1 (6 bases). Trimming left V 1 base short and J 4 bases short, with 13 bases between. This CDR3 has 15 amino acids. The CDR3 sequence is CASSLVPGTLYGYTF. The CDR3, as DNA: TGTGCCAGCAGTTTAGTACCCGGGACACTCTATGGCTACACCTTC.

This clonotype has at least ten counts. This rearrangement joins TRBV20-1 to TRBJ1-4; D not certain. The length of the CDR3 is 12 residues. The ends were cut back, 2 bases at V and 2 bases at J, with 3 bases in the middle. Germline V CDR1 and CDR2: DFQATT, SNEGSKA (reference sequence). The CDR3 loop reads CSARSTNEKLFF. In DNA, the CDR3 is TGCAGTGCTAGAAGCACTAATGAAAAACTGTTTTTT.

This clonotype has a handful of counts. The chain couples TRBV29-1 to TRBJ1-2, with a weak D call TRBD1 (5 bases). The CDR3 loop spans 15 amino acids. Trimming pared 0 bases from V and 5 bases from J, leaving 16 bases between. Germline V gives CDR1 SQVTM, CDR2 ANQGSEA. In DNA form, the CDR3 reads TGCAGCGTTGAAGATTGCTGGACACTTCGATATGGCTACACCTTC. It translates to CSVEDCWTLRYGYTF.

The V gene is TRBV4-1, the J gene TRBJ2-3; 13 bases match TRBD2. CDR1 MGHRA and CDR2 YSYEKL come from the germline V gene. V shed 4 bases and J 0 bases; nucleotides not matched to a gene: 10. This CDR3 is built from 19 residues. The CDR3 nucleotides are TGCGCCAGCAGCCCAAGCGGTATACTAGCGGGGGGGAGCACAGATACGCAGTATTTT. Residues: CASSPSGILAGGSTDTQYF.

The chain has TRBV19 and TRBJ2-1; 7 bases map to TRBD2. The CDR3 has 14 residues. Trimming took 5 bases from V and 12 from J; bases not matched to a gene: 13. Germline CDR1 and CDR2: LNHDA and SQIVND (reference sequence). The CDR3 nucleotides are TGTGCCAGTAGTCCTGACTTGGCGAGCGGGGTGCAGTTCTTC. Encoded protein: CASSPDLASGVQFF.

A few counts support this clonotype. V and J are TRBV11-2 and TRBJ2-5, with 9 positions matching TRBD1. This CDR3 region has 15 residues. Germline V gene sequence: CDR1 SGHAT, CDR2 FQNNGV. V shed 6 bases, J shed 5 bases, and the junction held 10 bases outside the gene matches. DNA of the CDR3: TGTGCCAGCAGGAGTAACAGGGGGCGCCGGGAGACCCAGTACTTC. Its protein is CASRSNRGRRETQYF.

This clonotype occurred a few times. V is TRBV5-1 and J is TRBJ2-5, with TRBD2 as a possible D gene (5 bases). The J call may be mistaken, given a closer DNA end match to TRBJ2-7. Germline V lookup: CDR1 SGHRS, CDR2 YFSETQ. There are 13 residues in the CDR3. Here the CDR3 DNA reads TGCGCCAGCACGGACCGGGAACACTACGAGCAGTACTTC. Translated: CASTDREHYEQYF.

With respect to this clonotype: Compared with germline, one end of the junction differs, possibly owing to a read error. The chain employs TRBV14 and TRBJ1-6; weak D call: TRBD1 (5 bases). Germline CDR1 and CDR2: SGHDN and FVKESK. The CDR3 is 15 residues long. CDR3 nucleotide sequence: TGTGCCAGTAGCCAAGGTCAGGGCCTTGGCTCACCCCTCCACTTT. Translated: CASSQGQGLGSPLHF.

The sample holds many counts of this clonotype. The rearrangement joins TRBV7-8 to TRBJ2-5, with D maybe TRBD2 (7 bases). The germline V gene encodes CDR1 SGHVS and CDR2 FQNEAQ. This CDR3 has 15 residues. V lost 5 bases and J lost 1, with 14 bases in between. The CDR3 sequence is CASSPVGGPQETQYF. CDR3 DNA: TGTGCCAGCAGCCCTGTCGGGGGGCCCCAAGAGACCCAGTACTTC.

The gene calls are TRBV6-1 and TRBJ2-1; D gene unclear. CDR1 MNHNS and CDR2 SASEGT come from the germline V gene. Trimming left V 7 bases short and J 3 bases short, with 16 bases between. The length of the CDR3 is 15 residues. CDR3 sequence reads: CASTDVVEFYNEQFF. In nucleotides, the CDR3 is TGTGCCAGCACCGATGTGGTGGAGTTCTACAATGAGCAGTTCTTC.